This paragraph covers one TCR beta chain sequence. Its antigen is as yet unknown. Thyroid surgery was preceded by no treatment in any patient. V lost 3 bases to trimming and J lost 3 bases, with 11 bases between them. Germline-derived CDR1 and CDR2 are GTSNPN and SVGIG (reference sequence). The CDR3 totals 13 residues. This sample was taken from a study of metastatic and nonmetastatic thyroid tumors. At the level of the study: Malignant and benign thyroid patients had repertoires compared in peripheral blood and tumor or nodule tissue. Study-level findings and limits: Significantly higher TCR beta diversity was reportedly seen in malignant thyroid tumors than benign nodules, in blood and tumor.

TCRdb ran MiXCR on the PCR reads. This table holds 85,000 to 100,000 clones, roughly 13% found once. The chain has TRBV30 and TRBJ1-2; D may be TRBD1 (6 bases). The specimen sequenced was blood. The sequence came from a female donor with papillary thyroid cancer or a benign thyroid nodule (not recorded which). Some clones in this sample may be carry-over from other donors' samples. The CDR3 reads CAWSVYRDYGYTF. CDR3 nucleotides: TGTGCCTGGAGCGTCTACAGGGACTATGGCTACACCTTC.